These T cell receptor beta chains were read from a single sample in a study of T-cell reconstitution after alpha-beta-depleted transplantation in children. TCRdb reanalysed the PCR reads using MiXCR and keeps one entry per CDR3 protein. In the table there are 490,000 or so distinct CDR3 sequences, approximately 12% of which are singletons. The material sequenced was PBMCs from the stem cell graft donor, taken from the stem cell graft. These receptors originate from a human donor who donated a stem cell graft to a child with combined immunodeficiency. CDR3s include the opening cysteine and the closing phenylalanine or tryptophan. The D gene is left open where the match is weak. The size field is filled for only some rows; it gives once, few, many or a size class.

size,V,J,D,DNA,CDR3
many,TRBV9,TRBJ1-5,NA,TGTGCCAGCAGCGTAGGCTATAGCAATCAGCCCCAGCATTTT,CASSVGYSNQPQHF
few,TRBV7-2,TRBJ2-4,NA,TGTGCCAGCAGCTTAGGCACGTCAAACATTCAGTACTTC,CASSLGTSNIQYF
many,TRBV3-1,TRBJ2-1,TRBD2,TGTGCCAGCAGCCCCGGACTAGAGGGTCGCAATGAGCAGTTCTTC,CASSPGLEGRNEQFF
NA,TRBV9,TRBJ2-1,TRBD2,TGTGCCAGTCTAGCGGGAGGCTTCAATGAGCAGTTCTTC,CASLAGGFNEQFF
NA,TRBV18,TRBJ2-1,TRBD2,TGTGCCAGCTCACCGCCGGGACGGGGAGGGCTCTTCAATGAGCAGTTCTTC,CASSPPGRGGLFNEQFF
few,TRBV7-2,TRBJ2-7,NA,TGTGCCAGCAGCTTCATCGGGAGTGGCAACGAGCAGTACTTC,CASSFIGSGNEQYF
few,TRBV7-8,TRBJ1-4,TRBD1,TGTGCCAGCAGCTCCGAGACAGGGAGAAAACTGTTTTTT,CASSSETGRKLFF
NA,TRBV6-2/TRBV6-3,TRBJ2-1,TRBD2,TGTGCCACCAAGACTAGCGGGAGGACCTCCTACAATGAGCAGTTCTTC,CATKTSGRTSYNEQFF
NA,TRBV25-1,TRBJ2-1,NA,TGTGCCAGCAGTGATGACAGGTTGCCCTACAATGAGCAGTTCTTC,CASSDDRLPYNEQFF
few,TRBV6-5,TRBJ1-1,NA,TGTGCCAGCAGTTACCACGTACCTCCCCCTCGAGCAGCCCACACTGAAGCTTTCTTT,CASSYHVPPPRAAHTEAFF
many,TRBV4-3,TRBJ2-7,TRBD2,TGCGCCAGCAGCCAAGGATACGATAGCGGGGGAAGGTCCTACGAGCAGTACTTC,CASSQGYDSGGRSYEQYF
NA,TRBV5-1,TRBJ2-3,NA,TGCGCCAGCAGCCCGTATGACCCCACAGATACGCAGTATTTT,CASSPYDPTDTQYF
few,TRBV6-2/TRBV6-3,TRBJ2-1,NA,TGTGCCAGCAGTATGGCCCTATACAATGAGCAGTTCTTC,CASSMALYNEQFF
NA,TRBV30,TRBJ2-3,NA,TGTGCCCGGGTCGCAGATACGCAGTATTTT,CARVADTQYF
few,TRBV30,TRBJ1-6,TRBD1,TGTGCCTGGAGCCCCAGGACAGGGGATTCACCCCTCCACTTT,CAWSPRTGDSPLHF
many,TRBV12-3/TRBV12-4,TRBJ2-3,NA,TGTGCCAGTTCCGGCTCAGATACGCAGTATTTT,CASSGSDTQYF
NA,TRBV7-3,TRBJ2-7,TRBD1,TGTGCCAGCAGCCGAGGGGATGGACAGGGCTCCTACGAGCAGTACTTC,CASSRGDGQGSYEQYF
NA,TRBV7-8,TRBJ2-5,TRBD1,TGTGCCAGCAGCACTCCAGACAGGGGGTTGGAGACCCAGTACTTC,CASSTPDRGLETQYF
NA,TRBV5-1,TRBJ2-7,TRBD1,TGCGCCAGCAGTTGGACCGGGACAGGGGTCCACGAGCAGTACTTC,CASSWTGTGVHEQYF
few,TRBV5-1,TRBJ2-3,TRBD2,TGCGCCAGCAGCTTGTTCGCTAGCGGGGGCACAGATACGCAGTATTTT,CASSLFASGGTDTQYF
few,TRBV11-2,TRBJ2-5,NA,TGTGCCAGCAGTAACCAGCGGGCAGAGGGAGAGACCCAGTACTTC,CASSNQRAEGETQYF
many,TRBV5-1,TRBJ1-1,NA,TGCGCCAGCAGCAATACAGGGTTGAACACTGAAGCTTTCTTT,CASSNTGLNTEAFF
NA,TRBV6-2/TRBV6-3,TRBJ2-2,NA,TGTGCCAGCGGGGTTAGAAACACCGGGGAGCTGTTTTTT,CASGVRNTGELFF
few,TRBV27,TRBJ1-3,NA,TGTGCCAGCAGTCCAGGTGTGAGCTCTGGAAACACCATATATTTT,CASSPGVSSGNTIYF
few,TRBV11-1,TRBJ2-3,NA,TGTGCCAGCAGCTTACGGCCTCAGGGCACTCTCCCTGGGAACACAGATACGCAGTATTTT,CASSLRPQGTLPGNTDTQYF
many,TRBV20-1,TRBJ2-3,TRBD2,TGCAGTGCACCGAGCGGGACGAGCACAGATACGCAGTATTTT,CSAPSGTSTDTQYF
once,TRBV20-1,TRBJ2-7,NA,TGCAGTGCTAGCCTGGCCAGAGACGAGCAGTACTTC,CSASLARDEQYF
NA,TRBV12-5,TRBJ2-2,NA,TGTGCTAGTGGTCCCGATGCCGGGGAGCTGTTTTTT,CASGPDAGELFF
many,TRBV12-3/TRBV12-4,TRBJ2-1,NA,TGTGCCAGCAGTTTAGGTCGATACAATGAGCAGTTCTTC,CASSLGRYNEQFF
many,TRBV12-3/TRBV12-4,TRBJ2-5,NA,TGTGCCAGCAAGGCAGCGCCCCAAGAGACCCAGTACTTC,CASKAAPQETQYF
few,TRBV28,TRBJ2-1,NA,TGTGCCAGCAGGGGCAGTGCAACAAGCAATGAGCAGTTCTTC,CASRGSATSNEQFF
NA,TRBV20-1,TRBJ2-2,TRBD2,TGCAGTGCTAGAGACCAGCGGGAGGGGAACACCGGGGAGCTGTTTTTT,CSARDQREGNTGELFF
few,TRBV9,TRBJ2-1,NA,TGTGCCAGCAGCGTAGCTTGGATGGGTGAGCAGTTCTTC,CASSVAWMGEQFF
NA,TRBV7-2,TRBJ2-7,NA,TGTGCCAGCAGCTACGGGGGGCGGGACGAGCAGTACTTC,CASSYGGRDEQYF
few,TRBV4-2,TRBJ2-5,TRBD1,TGTGCCAGCAGCCAAGAAGGGAAGACAGGGGAGGAGACCCAGTACTTC,CASSQEGKTGEETQYF
NA,TRBV5-5,TRBJ1-1,NA,TGTGCCAGCAGCTTGGGGGGGGTCGGCACTGAAGCTTTCTTT,CASSLGGVGTEAFF
NA,TRBV20-1,TRBJ1-1,NA,TGCAGTGCTCGCCACAGGGCATTTGAAGCTTTCTTT,CSARHRAFEAFF
NA,TRBV30,TRBJ2-5,TRBD2,TGTGCCTGGAGTGTATCTCGGACTAGCGGGACCGGGGAGACCCAGTACTTC,CAWSVSRTSGTGETQYF
few,TRBV9,TRBJ2-1,TRBD2,TGTGCCAGCAGCCCTAGCGGGAGGGGTCTCCCCTCCTACAATGAGCAGTTCTTC,CASSPSGRGLPSYNEQFF
many,TRBV7-8,TRBJ2-5,NA,TGTGCCAGCAGCTTAGGATCTGGGGGAGAGACCCAGTACTTC,CASSLGSGGETQYF
many,TRBV29-1,TRBJ1-1,NA,TGCAGCGTTGCCCAGGTACTAAACACTGAAGCTTTCTTT,CSVAQVLNTEAFF
few,TRBV4-3,TRBJ2-7,TRBD1,TGCGCCAGCAGCCTTCGGTGGGGACAGGGGAGGTACGAGCAGTACTTC,CASSLRWGQGRYEQYF
many,TRBV7-2,TRBJ2-1,NA,TGTGCCAGCAGCCCGGGACAAACGGGCAATGAGCAGTTCTTC,CASSPGQTGNEQFF
NA,TRBV7-9,TRBJ1-4,NA,TGTGCCAGCAGCCCGACTCCGCCCGGGGGTGAAAAACTGTTTTTT,CASSPTPPGGEKLFF
many,TRBV12-3/TRBV12-4,TRBJ1-3,NA,TGTGCCAGCAGTTTTTTGCCCGGCTCTGGAAACACCATATATTTT,CASSFLPGSGNTIYF
few,TRBV29-1,TRBJ2-5,NA,TGCAGCGCCGCGGTAGGGGGGGAAGAGACCCAGTACTTC,CSAAVGGEETQYF
NA,TRBV5-4,TRBJ1-1,NA,TGTGCCAGCAGTTCTGGGCCGACTAACACTGAAGCTTTCTTT,CASSSGPTNTEAFF
NA,TRBV20-1,TRBJ1-3,NA,TGCAGTGCTAGCCGTGCGTCCTATAACACCATATATTTT,CSASRASYNTIYF
few,TRBV4-2,TRBJ2-1,TRBD1,TGTGCCAGCAGCCGAGGCGCGGACAGGGGTTACAATGAGCAGTTCTTC,CASSRGADRGYNEQFF
few,TRBV11-1,TRBJ2-1,TRBD2,TGTGCCAGCAGCCGCAGCGGGAGGGCCATCAGAGAGCAGTTCTTC,CASSRSGRAIREQFF
NA,TRBV9,TRBJ1-3,NA,TGTGCCAGCAGCGTAACCACAGGGTTCTCTGGAAACACCATATATTTT,CASSVTTGFSGNTIYF
NA,TRBV18,TRBJ1-1,NA,TGTGCCAGCTCACCCTATGGGAACACTGAAGCTTTCTTT,CASSPYGNTEAFF
NA,TRBV9,TRBJ2-2,NA,TGTGCCAGCGCCTCACCCGGGGAGCTGTTTTTT,CASASPGELFF
NA,TRBV20-1,TRBJ2-7,NA,TGCAGTCCATCTACGGGGAACGAGCAGTACTTC,CSPSTGNEQYF
NA,TRBV13,TRBJ1-1,NA,TGTGCCACCCAGGGACCAAACACTGAAGCTTTCTTT,CATQGPNTEAFF
few,TRBV15,TRBJ1-2,NA,TGTGCCACCAGCAGAGATACGGGGAGATGGGGAGGTAACTATGGCTACACCTTC,CATSRDTGRWGGNYGYTF
NA,TRBV9,TRBJ2-5,TRBD2,TGTGCCAGCAGCCTGGGGGAGGGTAGCGGGGCCTCACGGACCCAGTACTTC,CASSLGEGSGASRTQYF
many,TRBV12-3/TRBV12-4,TRBJ2-2,TRBD1,TGTGCCAGCAGTTTAGGGACAGGGTCGAACACCGGGGAGCTGTTTTTT,CASSLGTGSNTGELFF